This TCR beta chain came from a study of blood T cell repertoires in COVID-19 (dated by TCRdb to the early 2020s). Looking at the study overall: Samples from collaborators originated in the United States, Italy and Spain and spanned both the acute and convalescent phases of COVID-19. The samples were drawn from the first 160 participants of the ongoing ImmuneRACE study and from 1,254 subjects provided by 6 global collaborators. Where available, HLA class I and class II types were taken from metadata supplied by the sample provider and were not determined by assay-based typing. The repertoires were released in a freely available public database meant as a resource for research on the immune response to SARS-CoV-2. The material from the prospective study consisted of cDNA or gDNA derived from T cells, B-cell-depleted T cells, or PBMCs. The dataset comprised deeply sampled blood TCRbeta repertoires from subjects exposed to, actively infected with, or recovered from COVID-19. Sample metadata almost always included a de-identified subject ID, COVID-19 status, age in years and sex. Overall results and qualifications from the work: How much clinical and demographic metadata was included differed by source and by participant, and the metadata was provided uncurated.

In the prospective study, participants were about 18 to 89 years old, resided in approximately 22 geographic areas of the United States, and were enrolled through a virtual design. To assign participants to cohorts, the prospective study relied on clinical history that participants themselves reported in a screening survey and a study questionnaire. Each participant in the prospective study had whole blood, serum and a nasopharyngeal or oropharyngeal swab collected by mobile phlebotomists. Prospective study participants could optionally give additional blood draws and questionnaires over a 2-month period. Before DNA extraction, blood samples from the prospective study were shipped at room temperature or frozen. Measured from the cysteine to the phenylalanine, the CDR3 is 16 residues long. The sequence is cut down to CDR3 DNA, 48 bases in frame from base 1. Here V drops 3 bases and J drops 4 bases, and the junction holds 9 bases not matched to any gene. CDR1 and CDR2 were assigned from the germline V gene as SGHDT and YYEEEE.

With regard to this clone: This clone's antigen is unknown. No qualities accompany the bases; no much larger clone lies one base away.

The immunoSEQ Assay, a bias-controlled multiplex PCR, was used to amplify TCRbeta CDR3 regions from genomic DNA. As for the authors' bioinformatics: Within the assay, amplification of reference gene primers was used to estimate how many nucleated cells each sample contained. To quantify the absolute abundance of each unique TCRbeta CDR3 rearrangement, sequence reads were collapsed and filtered. For each sample, productive Simpson clonality was calculated as the square root of Simpson's diversity index across productive rearrangements. TCRdb stores this immuneACCESS table with in-frame sequences only. Part of the clones is absent; in the studies checked, under half of the shortfall reflects unresolved V genes, and no reason is known for the rest. From that table come the V and J calls and clone size; the DNA was used to work out D and trimming. This sample has approximately 170,000 clones in its table, and 83% of those were observed once. The top ten clonotypes cover around 3.6% of the sample.

Source material: PBMCs or T cells enriched from blood (not recorded which). The receptor was isolated from a woman between 50 and 59 years old in a cohort exposed to, infected with or recovered from COVID-19 (not recorded which). The rearranged segments are TRBV5-6 and TRBJ2-7, and 11 junction bases match TRBD2. The bases are TGTGCCAGCAGCTCAACGACTAGCGGGACAAAATACGAGCAGTACTTC. Translated, this gives CASSSTTSGTKYEQYF. The reference TRBV5-6 and TRBJ2-7 proteins fill in what lies around the CDR3, so the full variable domain reads DAGVTQSPTHLIKTRGQQVTLRCSPKSGHDTVSWYQQALGQGPQFIFQYYEEEERQRGNFPDRFSGHQFPNYSSELNVNALLLGDSALYLCASSSTTSGTKYEQYFGPGTRLTVT.